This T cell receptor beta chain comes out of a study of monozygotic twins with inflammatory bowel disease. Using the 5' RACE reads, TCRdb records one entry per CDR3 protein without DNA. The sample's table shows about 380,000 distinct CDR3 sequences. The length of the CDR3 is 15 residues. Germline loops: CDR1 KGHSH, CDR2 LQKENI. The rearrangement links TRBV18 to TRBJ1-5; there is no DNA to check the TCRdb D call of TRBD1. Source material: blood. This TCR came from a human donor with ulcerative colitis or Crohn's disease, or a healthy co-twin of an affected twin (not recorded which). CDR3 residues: CASSLQAGAGQPQHF.